This TCR beta chain originates from a study of shared clonotypes between healthy human individuals (dated by TCRdb to between 2020 and 2021). Regarding the study in general: The cohort included a few men and two women between 18 and 49 years of age. For each donor, three plates each were used for CD4 naive and CD4 memory, two plates were used for CD8 naive, and one plate was used for CD8 memory. To increase sequencing depth and limit assay-specific biases, TCR repertoire library preparation and sequencing were carried out by different laboratories using diverse techniques. Blood TCR repertoires of five healthy adults were deeply sequenced to estimate repertoire size and the extent of clonotype sharing between individuals. Between about 0.94 and 8.9 billion PBMCs per donor were obtained by leukapheresis. The study at large found these results: Naive subsets generally had larger estimated clonotype richness than memory subsets. Pairwise subsampling indicated that sequencing depth was expected to affect the degree of clonotype sharing among donors. Higher generation probabilities were observed for clonotypes shared by all four sorted-subset donors than for non-shared clonotypes. Sharing across several donors was observed for about 5% of naive CD4, over 3% of naive CD8, 2.3% of memory CD4, and around 0.44% of memory CD8 clonotypes. Rarefaction of sorted-subset datasets indicated incomplete sequencing despite the large sequencing depth. Sampling was restricted to blood, and TCR repertoires in tissues likely differ from the TCR repertoires found in blood. The genetic and exposure-history diversity represented was limited by the small number of donors.

Concerning this clone itself: Its antigen is currently not known. No base quality information exists; no much larger clone differs at one position.

The CDR1 and CDR2 encoded by the germline V gene are SGHRS and YFSETQ. After removal of 3 bases from V and 7 bases from J, the junction retains 3 bases not matched to a gene. Including the terminal cysteine and phenylalanine, the CDR3 comprises 13 residues. Left in the record is the CDR3 DNA by itself, 39 bases read in frame from the first base. The donors were healthy, HIV-negative adults who had no recently reported acute infections or vaccinations. Every donor was a Caucasian adult residing in Nashville, Tennessee, USA. CD4+ T cells were enriched by magnetic negative selection, after which naive cells were positively selected on CD45RA and the negative fraction was taken as the memory subset. Blood was obtained by leukapheresis, after which PBMCs were separated by Ficoll-Histopaque density gradient centrifugation and cryopreserved in liquid nitrogen vapor phase. Purity and quantity of every magnetically sorted T cell population were checked by analytical flow cytometry. Each sorted fraction had its genomic DNA isolated and then quantified by UV absorbance on a Nanodrop 2000c.

Using the deep immunoSEQ assay, multiplex PCR amplified TCR CDR3 regions from genomic DNA. Extracted genomic DNA from each cell subset was spread evenly across all wells of several immunoSEQ 96-well plates, with each plate serving as a replicate. For sorted subsets, each replicate PCR was loaded with roughly 0.2 ug genomic DNA, equivalent to 32,000 or so T cell genomes. The purified libraries were quantified using a Qubit 3.0 fluorometer, sized with a Bioanalyzer 2100, and then quantified again using the KAPA Library Quantification kit. Each immunoSEQ 96-well plate was sequenced on its own single-read 150-cycle Illumina NextSeq 550 flow cell. The study's processing was this. The immunoSEQ output contained only junctional sequences without quality scores, so filtering could not match that applied to full-length reads. To assign V/J genes and CDR3, sequences were annotated against IMGT germline references using PyIR, a Python wrapper for IgBLAST v1.9. Any read was removed if the V/J assignment was weak (E-value above 1e-6), the CDR3 was missing, or the read contained stop codons, out-of-frame junctions, or ambiguous translated residues. A V3J clonotype was defined by an identical inferred V gene, J gene, and CDR3 amino acid sequence. Percentage overlap between repertoires was calculated by dividing the number of shared unique clonotypes by the size of the smaller repertoire. Repertoire richness was assessed with RTK rarefaction, the Chao1 estimator, and Recon v2.1 estimates of unobserved clonotypes. OLGA was used to compute generation probabilities for all TCRbeta clonotypes that the gDNA method yielded from a few donors. The source is immuneACCESS, and TCRdb retained only in-frame sequences with V and J called. Part of the clones is not carried over; for the studies checked, unresolved V genes explain less than half of this, and the remainder is unexplained. V and J calls and clone size come straight from that table; D and trimming were deduced from the DNA. The sample has under 600,000 clones on record, 97% of them singletons. The top ten hold less than 0.065% of the sample.

This sequence was found in a woman aged 30 to 39 in good health. Sequencing was performed on naive CD4+ T cells sorted from blood. Per the publication, the cell subset or site label means: CD45RA+ positively selected. The rearrangement combines TRBV5-1 with TRBJ2-7, and TRBD2 matches 11 of the central bases. The bases are TGCGCCAGCAGCTCGGGACTAGCGGCGGAGCAGTACTTC. Its translation is CASSSGLAAEQYF. Where the CDR3 stops, the reference TRBV5-1 and TRBJ2-7 genes take over; the full variable domain is KAGVTQTPRYLIKTRGQQVTLSCSPISGHRSVSWYQQTPGQGLQFLFEYFSETQRNKGNFPGRFSGRQFSNSRSEMNVSTLELGDSALYLCASSSGLAAEQYFGPGTRLTVT.